This TCR beta chain was recovered during a study of kidney transplant recipient with SARS-CoV-2 infection (dated by TCRdb to the early 2020s). The germline V gene sets CDR1 to SGHRS and CDR2 to YFSETQ. Trimming costs V 0 bases and J 2 bases, and their ends lie 7 bases apart. There are 14 amino acids in the CDR3, from cysteine to phenylalanine inclusive. The sequence is cut down to CDR3 DNA, 42 bases in frame from base 1. Interpreted using the paper, the time point label stands for: pre-pandemic baseline sample and day 111 after first positive SARS-CoV-2 test. This clonotype has just a few counts. What this receptor recognizes is not known. Base-call qualities are not available, and no considerably larger clone is one nucleotide away. For sequencing, an Illumina MiSeq was employed. The peripheral T cell repertoire was profiled for human TCRbeta genes. From the authors' description of their analysis: Beta-binomial modelling was used to test for differences in clonotype abundance while accounting for variability over time. Clonotypes that had expanded were screened against the ImmuneCODE reference database of SARS-CoV-2-associated TCRs and mapped onto regions of the viral genome. Additional repertoire analyses were carried out for TRBV gene usage, CDR3 length, CDR3 amino acid overlap between time points, clonotype abundance distributions and Jaccard similarity. TCRdb trimmed the raw reads at Q25, called clones with MiXCR and kept productive beta chains. CDR3 protein duplicates are merged, each entry listing the most common genes and DNA. TCRdb, not the original authors, processed these V and J calls. The sample table contains under 300,000 distinct CDR3 sequences; only one count was recorded for around 26% of them. The top ten clones comprise more than 6.5% of the sample.

The origin of this receptor is a young adult male patient who had COVID-19 and was a kidney transplant recipient. After transplantation, some T cells may belong to the graft donor instead of the recipient. Recombination linked TRBV5-1 to TRBJ2-3, with the D segment identity uncertain. The starting material was a blood sample, obtained at baseline and around day 120 from a kidney transplant recipient. The DNA reads TGCGCCAGCAGCTTGGCCACCTACACAGATACGCAGTATTTT. This translates into CASSLATYTDTQYF.